One T cell receptor (beta chain) is described in this entry. Its cognate antigen is unknown. Treatment defined: roughly 19 received Ad26.COV2.S at low or high dose, single or two shots; 5 received placebo; per-sample allocation not given. All samples were drawn on day 63, counting from the first vaccine or placebo injection. A Boston donor was an adult aged 18-55 years. The entry originates in a study of Ad26.COV2.S vaccination and SARS-CoV-2 variants. Study at large: In the COV1001 trial, the donor was in the Ad26.COV2.S arm.

Per the germline V gene, CDR1 is SEHNR and CDR2 is FQNEAQ (reference sequence). V gave up 7 bases and J gave up 3 bases; unmatched junction bases: 13. The CDR3 runs 16 residues. Study observations and caveats: Vaccine recipients and placebo recipients showed similar non-spike TCR breadth. Measures of TCR breadth and depth may have fallen short of total T cell responses.

Sequencing was performed with immunoSEQ multiplex PCR; in TCRdb, only in-frame clones are kept and a portion is missing. The table shows roughly 500,000 clones, with roughly 87% occurring only once. The V gene is TRBV7-9, the J gene TRBJ1-1; 8 bases match TRBD1. The sequence was obtained from a person between 18 and 65 years old who received the Ad26.COV2.S COVID-19 vaccine or a placebo. This specimen consisted of peripheral blood, obtained in a trial of Ad26.COV2.S vaccine versus placebo. Here the CDR3 DNA reads TGTGCCAGCAATCATCCCGGTCAACAGGGGGACACTGAAGCTTTCTTT. Translated, it gives CASNHPGQQGDTEAFF.